The 21 T cell receptor beta chains presented below share a single source sample, sequenced in a study of read filtering for tumor transcriptome and immune sequencing. The library was built from about 370 ng RNA with molecular barcoded adaptors for alpha/delta and beta/gamma chains. TCRdb ran MiXCR on the reads and lists one entry per CDR3 protein. The sample lists 40,000 or so distinct CDR3 sequences, around 11% occurring once. The material sequenced was a population of CD138-negative cells sorted from bone marrow. Receptors were obtained from a donor aged 40 or older with multiple myeloma.

This clonotype occurred many times. The gene calls are TRBV6-5 and TRBJ2-3; 12 bases are a match to TRBD1. The CDR3 has 17 residues. The V segment lost 5 bases and the J segment 1 base; nucleotides outside the gene matches: 7. CDR1 and CDR2 (germline): MNHEY, SVGAGI. The CDR3 DNA reads as TGTGCCAGCAGTACCGGGACAGGGGGCAGCGGCACAGATACGCAGTATTTT. This sequence encodes CASSTGTGGSGTDTQYF.

Ten or more counts support this clonotype. The chain is built from TRBV29-1 and TRBJ2-7; D not certain. The CDR3 has 13 residues. The V end lost 3 bases, the J end lost 6 bases, and 15 bases lay between the germline ends. The germline gives CDR1 SQVTM, CDR2 ANQGSEA. CDR3 bases: TGCAGCGTTGAGCTTGGGCCTCAGAGCGAGCAGTACTTC. Its protein is CSVELGPQSEQYF.

This clonotype showed up just a few times. This sequence joins TRBV2 and TRBJ2-7, with D possibly being TRBD1 (6 bases). Trimming removed 5 bases from V and 4 bases from J, with 9 bases in between. The germline V gene encodes CDR1 SNHLY and CDR2 FYNNEI. The length of the CDR3 is 12 residues. In DNA, the CDR3 is TGTGCCAGCAGTAGACAGGCTTACGAGCAGTACTTC. Its translation is CASSRQAYEQYF.

This clonotype was found many times. V usage is TRBV7-2 and J usage is TRBJ1-1; D not certain. The CDR3 is made up of 14 amino acids. V was shortened by 5 bases and J by 0 bases, with 10 bases between the two germline ends. Germline V lookup: CDR1 SGHTA, CDR2 FQGNSA. The CDR3 region is CASSERLMNTEAFF. Here the CDR3 DNA reads TGTGCCAGCAGCGAAAGATTAATGAACACTGAAGCTTTCTTT.

Remarks on this clonotype: A much larger clone differs by one base, so this may be a read error. The gene calls are TRBV27 and TRBJ2-3, with D perhaps TRBD1 or TRBD2 (6 bases each). The V gene lost 2 bases and the J gene lost 1 base, with 13 bases spanning the gap. This CDR3 contains 16 residues. Per germline, CDR1 MNHEY and CDR2 SMNVEV (reference sequence). The CDR3 is CASSLGTGAGTDTQYF. The CDR3 DNA reads TGTGCCAGCAGTTTAGGGACGGGGGCGGGCACAGATACGCAGTATTTT.

This clonotype was counted many times. The chain uses TRBV28 and TRBJ2-7; D not certain. Germline CDR1 and CDR2: MDHEN and SYDVKM. V lost 6 bases and J lost 3, with 3 bases in between. CDR3 length: 10 amino acids. The CDR3 bases are TGTGCCAGCAGCGACTACGAGCAGTACTTC. It codes for CASSDYEQYF.

The table lists this clonotype with many counts. The J gene is TRBJ2-1, the V gene TRBV4-1; TRBD1 matches at 7 bases. J was trimmed by 7 bases and V by 1 base; bases with no gene match: 7. This CDR3 comprises 15 residues. CDR1 is MGHRA and CDR2 is YSYEKL in the germline V gene. The CDR3 nucleotides are TGCGCCAGCAGCCAAGGGGCAGGGGGATTTAATGAGCAGTTCTTC. It yields the protein CASSQGAGGFNEQFF.

This clonotype has at least ten counts. V is TRBV20-1 and J is TRBJ1-5, with TRBD1 matching over 7 bases. Unmatched junction bases numbered 4, after V lost 5 bases and J lost 3 bases. This CDR3 comprises 13 residues. CDR1 is DFQATT and CDR2 is SNEGSKA in the germline V gene (reference sequence). CDR3 loop: CSADTGANQPQHF. In nucleotides, the CDR3 is TGCAGTGCTGACACAGGGGCCAATCAGCCCCAGCATTTT.

This clonotype was counted at least ten times. This chain uses TRBV11-3 with TRBJ1-1; perhaps TRBD1 as D (5 bases). V was shortened by 0 bases and J by 6 bases, with 8 bases between the two germline ends. The CDR3 loop spans 13 amino acids. Per the germline V gene, CDR1 is SGHNT and CDR2 is YENEEA. CDR3 loop: CASSLDTGPEAFF. CDR3 nucleotides: TGTGCCAGCAGCTTAGATACGGGGCCTGAAGCTTTCTTT.

This clonotype was found many times. The chain is built from TRBV7-2 and TRBJ2-5; 11 bases align to TRBD1. The CDR3 sequence is 16 residues long. CDR1 is SGHTA, CDR2 FQGNSA, per germline. The trim removed 3 bases at V and 4 bases at J, leaving 7 bases unmatched. CDR3 sequence reads: CASSFRTGGGGETQYF. As DNA, the CDR3 is TGTGCCAGCAGCTTTAGGACAGGGGGCGGCGGAGAGACCCAGTACTTC.

This clonotype was seen repeatedly, ten times or more. The chain carries TRBV6-1 and TRBJ1-1; 8 nucleotides agree with TRBD1. CDR1 is MNHNS and CDR2 is SASEGT in the germline V gene. The CDR3 contains 16 residues. J lost 6 bases, V lost 5 bases, and 14 bases had no gene match. The CDR3 DNA follows: TGTGCCAGCAGTCCACGGACAGGGTCATATGGCCCTGAAGCTTTCTTT. Translation: CASSPRTGSYGPEAFF.

This clonotype was counted only a few times. A much larger clone lies one base from this, so it may be a read error. The V and J genes are TRBV20-1 and TRBJ1-1; tentatively, D is TRBD1 (5 bases). V was cut by 6 bases and J by 2 bases, with 16 bases left in between. Germline CDR1 reads DFQATT; CDR2 reads SNEGSKA (reference sequence). CDR3 length equals 14 residues. Written as DNA, the CDR3 is TGCAGTGCCCTCCCGGGGGGGTTTAACACTGAAGCTTTCTTT. As protein: CSALPGGFNTEAFF.

This clonotype has ten or more counts. The chain has TRBV10-3 and TRBJ2-7, with D uncertain. V was clipped by 6 bases and J by 0 bases, with 15 bases between them. The germline gives CDR1 ENHRY, CDR2 SYGVKD. The CDR3 spans 15 residues. This CDR3 reads CAISDRSGDSYEQYF. DNA of the CDR3: TGTGCCATCAGCGACCGGAGTGGGGACTCCTACGAGCAGTACTTC.

This clonotype was counted ten times or more. This chain links TRBV7-3 with TRBJ2-3; a weak D match, TRBD1 (6 bases). This CDR3 is built from 13 residues. V was cut by 8 bases and J by 1 base, with 10 bases left in between. The germline V gene encodes CDR1 SGHTA and CDR2 FQGTGA. The CDR3 DNA reads TGTGCCAGCGGGGGCGAGGGCACAGATACGCAGTATTTT. This codes for CASGGEGTDTQYF.

V usage is TRBV19 and J usage is TRBJ1-2, with a possible D match to TRBD1 (6 bases). The CDR3 totals 17 residues. V lost 4 bases and J lost 2, with 20 bases in between. Germline CDR1 reads LNHDA; CDR2 reads SQIVND (reference sequence). The CDR3 nucleotides read TGTGCCAGTAGTACCCCCCGACAGGAGATGGGGAACTATGGCTACACCTTC. Amino acid sequence: CASSTPRQEMGNYGYTF.

In this sample, this clonotype turned up many times. The genes are TRBV9 and TRBJ2-2; possible D gene TRBD1, 5 bases. From germline, CDR1 is SGDLS and CDR2 YYNGEE. The length of the CDR3 is 12 residues. Between the trimmed V and J ends, which lost 0 bases and 8 bases, there was a span of 5 bases. Written as DNA, the CDR3 is TGTGCCAGCAGCGTAGGGACAGGGGAGCTGTTTTTT. As protein: CASSVGTGELFF.

Worth noting for this clonotype: The CDR3 ends on some other residue instead of the conserved phenylalanine or tryptophan, so this is likely a read error. This chain uses TRBV18 with TRBJ2-6; 11 bases fit TRBD1. In germline, CDR1 is KGHSH, CDR2 LQKENI. Trimming took 2 bases from V and 3 from J; bases not matched to a gene: 3. CDR3 length: 17 residues. The DNA for the CDR3 is TGTGCCAGCTCACCAGGACAGGGGGCATATGGGGCCAACGTCCTGACTATC. Its protein product is CASSPGQGAYGANVLTI.

This clonotype came up a few times. A much larger clone lies a single base off, so this may be a read error. The V and J genes are TRBV29-1 and TRBJ1-6; D is unresolved. The germline V gene encodes CDR1 SQVTM and CDR2 ANQGSEA. This CDR3 is built from 13 residues. Trimming removed 7 bases from V and 7 bases from J, with 14 bases in between. The CDR3 spells CSAGRGENSPLHF. CDR3 coding DNA: TGCAGCGCAGGACGGGGAGAGAATTCACCCCTCCACTTT.

With respect to this clonotype: A much larger clone lies one base from this, so it may be a read error. V gene TRBV7-9 combines with J gene TRBJ2-5; D possibly corresponds to TRBD1 (5 bases). Looked up from germline, CDR1 is SEHNR and CDR2 is FQNEAQ (reference sequence). This CDR3 is 12 amino acids long. The ends were cut back, 4 bases at V and 7 bases at J, with 10 bases in the middle. DNA for the CDR3: TGTGCCAGCAGCTGGCTTAGGGGGACCCAGTACTTC. Its translation: CASSWLRGTQYF.

This clonotype was seen at least ten times. The chain links TRBV18 to TRBJ2-1; D perhaps matches TRBD1 (6 bases). This CDR3 is 17 amino acids long. Germline CDR1 is KGHSH and CDR2 is LQKENI. V dropped 1 base and J dropped 1 base, with 14 bases sitting between them. Written as DNA, the CDR3 is TGTGCCAGCTCACCACTACAGGGTATGGGGTCCTACAATGAGCAGTTCTTC. It is translated as CASSPLQGMGSYNEQFF.

A note on this clonotype: A much larger clone lies one base from this, so it may be a read error. The V gene is TRBV20-1, the J gene TRBJ1-1; TRBD1 might be the D (5 bases). The CDR3 totals 14 residues. Germline CDR1 is DFQATT and CDR2 is SNEGSKA (reference sequence). In DNA, the CDR3 is TGCAGTGCTAGAGATGCGGGGCGTTGGACTGAAGCTTCCTTT. Translated: CSARDAGRWTEASF.